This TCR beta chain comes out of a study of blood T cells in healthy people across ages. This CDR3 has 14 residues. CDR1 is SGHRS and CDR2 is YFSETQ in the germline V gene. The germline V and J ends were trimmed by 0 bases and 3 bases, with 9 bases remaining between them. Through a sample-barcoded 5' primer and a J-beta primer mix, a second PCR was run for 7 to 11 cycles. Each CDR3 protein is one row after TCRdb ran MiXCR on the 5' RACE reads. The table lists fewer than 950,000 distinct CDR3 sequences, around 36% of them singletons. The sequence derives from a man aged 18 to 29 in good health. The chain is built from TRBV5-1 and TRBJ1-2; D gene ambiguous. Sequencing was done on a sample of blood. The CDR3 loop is CASSLATMDYGYTF. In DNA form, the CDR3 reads TGCGCCAGCAGCTTGGCCACGATGGACTATGGCTACACCTTC.